The present T cell receptor (beta chain) was sequenced within a study of shared clonotypes between healthy human individuals. Findings and limits, study-wide: Incomplete sequencing of sorted subsets was indicated by rarefaction despite large depth. Non-shared clonotypes had lower generation probabilities than those shared by all four donors.

CDR3 length: 15 amino acids. Germline V gene sequence: CDR1 LNHNV, CDR2 YYDKDF (reference sequence). Trimming cost V 5 bases and J 10 bases, with 21 bases left between them. As for this clone: As yet, its antigen is unknown.

Original analysis: ImmunoSEQ yielded junction-only sequences lacking quality scores, so filtering differed. Data came from immunoSEQ multiplex PCR; TCRdb stores just in-frame clones and leaves some out. The V and J calls and clone size come from that table; D and trimming were worked out from the DNA. Of over 950,000 clones listed, 77% are singletons. The sample taken for sequencing was memory CD4+ T cells from PBMCs. The subset: CD45RA-negative fraction. The receptor was derived from a man in his late teens or twenties in good health. Some clones in this sample may be carry-over from other donors' samples. The V and J genes are TRBV15 and TRBJ2-1, with D possibly TRBD1 on 5 matching bases. This CDR3 reads CATSSWGPTEEEQFF. The CDR3 coding sequence is TGTGCCACCAGCTCCTGGGGCCCTACTGAGGAGGAGCAGTTCTTC.